The next 23 T cell receptor beta chains were all read from a single sample in a study of shared clonotypes between healthy human individuals. Assay used: immunoSEQ multiplex PCR; TCRdb lists only in-frame clones, some missing. The table has about 1.1 million clones, about 72% seen once. The sequenced sample consisted of memory CD4+ T cells from PBMCs. Subset noted: CD45RA-negative fraction. Receptor source: a man younger than 35 in good health. Some clones in this sample may be carry-over from other donors' samples.

The rearrangement joins TRBV6-5 to TRBJ2-6, with D unclear. Germline CDR1 is MNHEY and CDR2 is SVGAGI. The CDR3 totals 13 residues. V shed 6 bases and J shed 2 bases, with 5 bases lying between them. Here the CDR3 DNA reads TGTGCCAGCAGCGCACCTGGGGCCAACGTCCTGACTTTC. Translated: CASSAPGANVLTF.

The DNA for the CDR3 is TGTGCCAGCAGTTTATTATCAGGACAGGGGGCTTCTGGCTACACCTTC. This encodes CASSLLSGQGASGYTF. The rearrangement joins TRBV28 to TRBJ1-2; 11 nucleotides agree with TRBD1. The CDR3 spans 16 residues. CDR1 and CDR2 (germline): MDHEN, SYDVKM. The J segment lost 7 bases and the V segment lost 1 base, leaving 8 bases of the junction unmatched.

The chain employs TRBV29-1 and TRBJ2-1; possibly TRBD2 for D (6 bases). In germline, CDR1 is SQVTM, CDR2 ANQGSEA. The CDR3 runs 12 residues. Trimming left V 8 bases short and J 5 bases short, with 13 bases between. The CDR3 DNA follows: TGCAGCTCTCGGCAGCGGGACAATGAGCAGTTCTTC. Protein: CSSRQRDNEQFF.

This rearrangement joins TRBV6-1 to TRBJ2-3; 10 nucleotides align to TRBD2. V lost 0 bases to trimming and J lost 2 bases; unmatched junction nucleotides: 8. Germline V gene sequence: CDR1 MNHNS, CDR2 SASEGT. The CDR3 has 18 amino acids. The CDR3 sequence is CASSEARLAGGFTDTQYF. The CDR3, as DNA: TGTGCCAGCAGTGAAGCGCGGTTAGCGGGAGGATTCACAGATACGCAGTATTTT.

The rearrangement links TRBV9 to TRBJ2-5; D might be TRBD1 or TRBD2, each matching 5 bases. Germline values: CDR1 SGDLS, CDR2 YYNGEE. V lost 4 bases, J lost 0 bases, and 16 bases lay in between. The CDR3 totals 16 residues. The CDR3 DNA is TGTGCCAGCAGCTGGGGCGTGGGGAGAGACCAAGAGACCCAGTACTTC. Amino acids: CASSWGVGRDQETQYF.

This clone turned up a few times. CDR3 DNA: TGTGCCAGCAGCCCCCGGCAATCAGGGTTTACCTACGAGCAGTACTTC. Its translation: CASSPRQSGFTYEQYF. This chain joins TRBV9 and TRBJ2-7; D may be TRBD1 (5 bases). The CDR3 spans 16 residues. Trimming took 4 bases from V and 2 from J, leaving 19 bases between them. Germline-derived CDR1 and CDR2 are SGDLS and YYNGEE.

This sequence joins TRBV2 and TRBJ1-5; D may be TRBD1 (5 bases). The length of the CDR3 is 15 residues. The germline CDR1 and CDR2 sequences are SNHLY and FYNNEI. With 1 base removed from V and 3 bases from J, the gap between germline ends came to 10 bases. CDR3 region: CASSEEAGTNQPQHF. Written as DNA, the CDR3 is TGTGCCAGCAGTGAAGAGGCAGGGACCAATCAGCCCCAGCATTTT.

The chain combines TRBV5-1 with TRBJ2-1, with 12 bases fitting TRBD2. The CDR3 totals 16 residues. Germline assignment: CDR1 SGHRS and CDR2 YFSETQ. The V gene end was trimmed by 2 bases and the J gene end by 8 bases; junction bases not matched to a gene: 8. The CDR3 is CASSLGLAGIPDEQFF. The CDR3 bases are TGCGCCAGCAGCTTAGGACTAGCGGGAATTCCCGATGAGCAGTTCTTC.

The V gene is TRBV7-9, the J gene TRBJ2-3; no clear D. Trimming stripped 5 bases from V and 1 base from J, with 16 bases between. The CDR3 runs 16 residues. Germline assignment: CDR1 SEHNR and CDR2 FQNEAQ (reference sequence). CDR3 bases: TGTGCCAGCAGCCCTCCCCCGGCAGGTGGCACAGATACGCAGTATTTT. Residues: CASSPPPAGGTDTQYF.

This clone showed up just a few times. V is TRBV7-2 and J is TRBJ2-3; TRBD1 aligns across 7 bases. Germline V gene lookup returns CDR1 SGHTA and CDR2 FQGNSA. V shed 5 bases and J 3 bases; nucleotides not matched to a gene: 17. The CDR3 totals 18 residues. The DNA of the CDR3 is TGTGCCAGCAGCGAACGCTACTCACAGGGGTTCAGGACAGATACGCAGTATTTT. It encodes CASSERYSQGFRTDTQYF.

The genes are TRBV10-3 and TRBJ1-2; D unresolved. The CDR3 loop spans 11 amino acids. V lost 5 bases, J lost 5 bases, and 6 bases lay in between. CDR1 and CDR2 (germline): ENHRY, SYGVKD. The CDR3 DNA is TGTGCCATCAGTCCCGGGTATGGCTACACCTTC. It is translated as CAISPGYGYTF.

The chain has TRBV4-3 and TRBJ1-1; TRBD1 might be the D (5 bases). V was cut by 0 bases and J by 5 bases, with 16 bases left in between. CDR1 is LGHNA and CDR2 is YSLEER in the germline V gene. This CDR3 comprises 16 residues. The CDR3 protein is CASSQDIREGRTEAFF. As DNA, the CDR3 is TGCGCCAGCAGCCAAGACATAAGGGAGGGGAGGACTGAAGCTTTCTTT.

This chain uses TRBV9 with TRBJ2-5, with 8 bases fitting TRBD1. Trimming removed 0 bases from V and 5 bases from J; junction bases left unmatched: 9. The CDR3 sequence is 16 residues long. CDR1 is SGDLS, CDR2 YYNGEE, per germline. CDR3 sequence reads: CASSVVGTGIGETQYF. In DNA form, the CDR3 reads TGTGCCAGCAGCGTAGTTGGGACAGGTATTGGCGAGACCCAGTACTTC.

The chain has TRBV7-9 and TRBJ2-7; D is uncertain. V was pared by 2 bases and J by 0 bases, with 8 bases between. Germline V gives CDR1 SEHNR, CDR2 FQNEAQ (reference sequence). The length of the CDR3 is 14 residues. The CDR3 is CASSLNSNSYEQYF. DNA for the CDR3: TGTGCCAGCAGCTTAAACTCTAACTCCTACGAGCAGTACTTC. The variable domain in full, completed from reference TRBV7-9 and TRBJ2-7, reads DTGVSQNPRHKITKRGQNVTFRCDPISEHNRLYWYRQTLGQGPEFLTYFQNEAQLEKSRLLSDRFSAERPKGSFSTLEIQRTEQGDSAMYLCASSLNSNSYEQYFGPGTRLTVT.

The V call is TRBV11-2, the J call TRBJ2-7; no definite D call. This CDR3 spans 15 amino acids. Trimming stripped 5 bases from V and 0 bases from J, with 14 bases between. CDR1 and CDR2 from the germline V gene are SGHAT and FQNNGV. CDR3 loop: CASSVGPESSYEQYF. The CDR3, as DNA: TGTGCCAGCAGCGTAGGACCCGAAAGCTCCTACGAGCAGTACTTC.

This clone was recorded a few times. CDR3 loop: CASSLDLKVYEQYF. As DNA, the CDR3 is TGCGCCAGCAGCTTGGACCTAAAAGTCTACGAGCAGTACTTC. The gene calls are TRBV5-1 and TRBJ2-7; D remains unclear. The V end was cut by 0 bases, the J end by 3 bases, with 10 bases between. The CDR3 consists of 14 residues. In germline, CDR1 is SGHRS, CDR2 YFSETQ.

This rearrangement joins TRBV30 to TRBJ2-7, with D possibly called TRBD1 or TRBD2 (5 bases each). The CDR3 runs to 15 residues. Germline V gene data show CDR1 as GTSNPN and CDR2 as SVGIG (reference sequence). The V end was cut by 3 bases, the J end by 0 bases, with 15 bases between. In DNA, the CDR3 is TGTGCCTGGAGACTTCTTCGGGACCACTCCTACGAGCAGTACTTC. Amino acids: CAWRLLRDHSYEQYF.

The genes are TRBV27 and TRBJ2-7, with TRBD2 identical over 8 bases. Germline V gene lookup returns CDR1 MNHEY and CDR2 SMNVEV (reference sequence). Trimming at V came to 5 bases and at J to 5 bases, leaving 11 bases not matched to a gene. CDR3 size: 15 residues. CDR3 bases: TGTGCCAGCAGTATTCTTGGCGGGAGGTTGCACGAGCAGTACTTC. Amino acid sequence: CASSILGGRLHEQYF.

The genes are TRBV19 and TRBJ2-7, with 10 bases that match TRBD2. Germline assignment: CDR1 LNHDA and CDR2 SQIVND (reference sequence). The CDR3 totals 15 residues. The V gene end was trimmed by 6 bases and the J gene end by 4 bases; junction bases not matched to a gene: 9. CDR3 coding DNA: TGTGCCAGTAGAAGTTCAGGGACTAGCGTTTACGAGCAGTACTTC. Amino acids: CASRSSGTSVYEQYF.

The V call is TRBV2, the J call TRBJ2-5, with 7 bases aligning to TRBD1. The J call could be wrong; TRBJ2-7 is a better fit for the DNA end. This CDR3 is built from 12 residues. Germline values: CDR1 SNHLY, CDR2 FYNNEI. CDR3 sequence reads: CASGRTGYEQYF. The CDR3 DNA reads as TGTGCCAGCGGACGGACAGGCTACGAGCAGTACTTC.

In regard to this clone: A clone one base away is much larger, so this may be a read error. This chain joins TRBV7-2 and TRBJ1-2; D remains unclear. Germline-derived CDR1 and CDR2 are SGHTA and FQGNSA. The CDR3 extends over 15 amino acids. Trimming left V 1 base short and J 2 bases short, with 11 bases between. The DNA of the CDR3 is TGTGCCAGCAGCTTAGTGCTGGCAGCCAACTATGGCTACACCTTC. Its protein is CASSLVLAANYGYTF.

This chain links TRBV19 with TRBJ1-2; D is ambiguous. The CDR3 is made up of 13 amino acids. From germline, CDR1 is LNHDA and CDR2 SQIVND (reference sequence). Trimming stripped 4 bases from V and 8 bases from J, with 14 bases between. CDR3 sequence reads: CASSSRALEGYTF. CDR3 sequence (DNA): TGTGCCAGTAGTAGCCGGGCCCTAGAAGGCTACACCTTC.

The table lists this clone with a few counts. The chain carries TRBV7-6 and TRBJ1-5; D unclear. The V end was cut by 5 bases, the J end by 4 bases, with 12 bases between. Germline CDR1 reads SGHVS; CDR2 reads FNYEAQ. CDR3 size: 14 residues. For the CDR3, the DNA is TGTGCCAGCAGCCCTGGGCCGAAGAATCAGCCCCAGCATTTT. Its protein is CASSPGPKNQPQHF.